Described below is a single T cell receptor beta chain sequence and its context. The antigen this receptor binds is unknown. No quality values exist for individual bases; no much larger clone is one base distant. The sample is drawn from a study of blood T cell repertoires in COVID-19 (dated by TCRdb to the early 2020s). Concerning the study at large: Samples covering the acute and convalescent phases of COVID-19 were provided by collaborators in the United States, Italy and Spain. The material from the prospective study consisted of cDNA or gDNA derived from T cells, B-cell-depleted T cells, or PBMCs. Deeply sampled blood TCRbeta repertoires from subjects exposed to, actively infected with, or recovered from COVID-19 were included in the dataset. The repertoires were made available in a free public database intended to serve as a resource for research on the immune response to SARS-CoV-2. The samples were drawn from the first 160 participants of the ongoing ImmuneRACE study and from over 950 subjects provided by 6 global collaborators. A de-identified subject ID, COVID-19 status, age in years and sex were almost always included in the sample metadata. Where available, HLA class I and class II types were taken from metadata supplied by the sample provider and were not determined by assay-based typing. The paper's findings and limits, for the study overall: The quantity of clinical and demographic metadata differed by source and by participant and was supplied without curation.

Collaborating institutions collected whole blood in K2EDTA tubes following their own protocols. For TCRbeta analysis, collaborators shipped samples in one of three forms: frozen whole blood, isolated PBMCs, or DNA extracted from either of those sample types. TCRbeta CDR3 regions were amplified from genomic DNA using the immunoSEQ Assay, a bias-controlled multiplex PCR. In the source study's methods: The number of nucleated cells in each sample was estimated by amplification of reference gene primers within the assay. To quantify the absolute abundance of each unique TCRbeta CDR3 rearrangement, sequence reads were collapsed and filtered. For each sample, productive Simpson clonality was calculated by taking the square root of Simpson's diversity index across productive rearrangements. Sourced from immuneACCESS, this table was stored by TCRdb with only in-frame sequences that have V and J called. A share of the clones is absent; for the studies checked, an unresolved V gene accounts for under half, and the remainder has no known explanation. The V and J calls and clone size are taken from that table; D and trimming were inferred from the DNA. The sample includes roughly 70,000 clones, with about 80% observed a single time. About 4.4% of the sample is taken by the ten largest.

CDR1 and CDR2 were assigned from the germline V gene (reference sequence) as MNHEY and SMNVEV. From the cysteine up to the phenylalanine, the CDR3 has a length of 14 residues. Here the CDR3 DNA is all that survives: 42 bases in frame from base 1. V and J lose 6 bases and 1 base, and a span of 13 bases separates them. The chain employs TRBV27 and TRBJ2-7, with TRBD2 as a weak D call on 5 bases. The receptor comes from a woman aged 60-70 years with acute or convalescent COVID-19. Sequenced: peripheral blood. The CDR3 corresponds to CASSLFRGSYEQYF. In nucleotide form, the sequence is TGTGCCAGCAGCCTGTTTCGAGGGTCCTACGAGCAGTACTTC.